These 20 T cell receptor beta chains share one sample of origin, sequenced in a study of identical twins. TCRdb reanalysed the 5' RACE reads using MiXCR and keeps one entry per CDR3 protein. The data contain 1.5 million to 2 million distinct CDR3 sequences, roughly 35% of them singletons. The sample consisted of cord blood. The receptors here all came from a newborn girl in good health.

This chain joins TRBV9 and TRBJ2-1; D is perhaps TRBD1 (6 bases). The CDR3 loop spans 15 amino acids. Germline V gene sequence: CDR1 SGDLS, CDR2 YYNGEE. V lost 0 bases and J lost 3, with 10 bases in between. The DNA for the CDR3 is TGTGCCAGCAGCGTAGGGGGGCGGATCTACAATGAGCAGTTCTTC. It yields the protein CASSVGGRIYNEQFF.

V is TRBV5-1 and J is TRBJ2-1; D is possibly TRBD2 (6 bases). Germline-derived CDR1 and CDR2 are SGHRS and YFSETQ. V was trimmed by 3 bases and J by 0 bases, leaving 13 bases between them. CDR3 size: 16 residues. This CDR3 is CASSSTSGVSYNEQFF. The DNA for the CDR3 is TGCGCCAGCAGCTCCACCTCGGGAGTCTCCTACAATGAGCAGTTCTTC.

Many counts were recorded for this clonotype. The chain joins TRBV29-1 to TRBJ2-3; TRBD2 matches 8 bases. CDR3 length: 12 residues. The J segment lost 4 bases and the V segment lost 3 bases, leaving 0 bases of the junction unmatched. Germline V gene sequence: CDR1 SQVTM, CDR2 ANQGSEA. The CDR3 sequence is CSVEREADTQYF. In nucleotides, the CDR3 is TGCAGCGTTGAGCGGGAGGCAGATACGCAGTATTTT.

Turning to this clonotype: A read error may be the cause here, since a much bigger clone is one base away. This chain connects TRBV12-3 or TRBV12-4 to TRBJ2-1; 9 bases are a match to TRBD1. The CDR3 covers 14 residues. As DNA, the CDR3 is TGTGCCAACAGTCCGGCGACAGGGGGCAATGAGCAGTTCTTC. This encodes CANSPATGGNEQFF.

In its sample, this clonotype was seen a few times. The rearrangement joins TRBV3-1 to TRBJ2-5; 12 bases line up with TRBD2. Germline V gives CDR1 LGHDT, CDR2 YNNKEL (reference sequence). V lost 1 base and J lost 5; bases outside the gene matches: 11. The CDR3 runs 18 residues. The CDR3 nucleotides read TGTGCCAGCAGCCAAGCGTGGCTAGCGGGGGGGCTTACCGAGACCCAGTACTTC. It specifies CASSQAWLAGGLTETQYF.

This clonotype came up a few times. The CDR3 reads CASSKQGGGTDTQYF. The CDR3 DNA reads as TGTGCCAGCAGCAAACAGGGTGGTGGAACAGATACGCAGTATTTT. This rearrangement joins TRBV11-1 to TRBJ2-3, with a weak D call TRBD1 (6 bases). Germline CDR1 SGHAT, CDR2 FQDESV (reference sequence). The CDR3 has 15 residues. Trimming took 5 bases from V and 3 from J, leaving 15 bases between them. Using reference TRBV11-1 and TRBJ2-3 for the parts outside the CDR3, the full variable domain is EAEVAQSPRYKITEKSQAVAFWCDPISGHATLYWYRQILGQGPELLVQFQDESVVDDSQLPKDRFSAERLKGVDSTLKIQPAELGDSAMYLCASSKQGGGTDTQYFGPGTRLTVL.

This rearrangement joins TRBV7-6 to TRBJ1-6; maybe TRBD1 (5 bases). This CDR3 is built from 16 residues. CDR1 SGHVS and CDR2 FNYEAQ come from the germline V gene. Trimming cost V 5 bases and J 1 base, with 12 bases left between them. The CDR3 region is CASSPRERSYNSPLHF. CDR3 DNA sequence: TGTGCCAGCAGCCCCAGGGAGCGGTCCTATAATTCACCCCTCCACTTT.

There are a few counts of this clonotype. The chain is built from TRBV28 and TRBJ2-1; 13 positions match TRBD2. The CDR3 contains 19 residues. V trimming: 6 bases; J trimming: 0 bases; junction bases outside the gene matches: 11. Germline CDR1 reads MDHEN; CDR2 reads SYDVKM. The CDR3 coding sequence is TGTGCCAGCAGCTGGACAGGTCGACTAGCGGGAGGCTCCTACAATGAGCAGTTCTTC. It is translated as CASSWTGRLAGGSYNEQFF.

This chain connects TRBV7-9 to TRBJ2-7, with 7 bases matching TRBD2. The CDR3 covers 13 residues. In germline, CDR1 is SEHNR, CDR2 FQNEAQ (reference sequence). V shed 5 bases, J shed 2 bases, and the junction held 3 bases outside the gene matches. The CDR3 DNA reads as TGTGCCAGCAGCCGAGCGGGGACCTACGAGCAGTACTTC. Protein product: CASSRAGTYEQYF.

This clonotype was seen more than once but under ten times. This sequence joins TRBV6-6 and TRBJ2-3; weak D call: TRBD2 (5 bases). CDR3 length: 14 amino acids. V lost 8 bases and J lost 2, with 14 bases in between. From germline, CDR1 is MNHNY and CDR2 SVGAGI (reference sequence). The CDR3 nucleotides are TGTGCCAGCGGAAGGACTCGATACACAGATACGCAGTATTTT. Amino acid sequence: CASGRTRYTDTQYF.

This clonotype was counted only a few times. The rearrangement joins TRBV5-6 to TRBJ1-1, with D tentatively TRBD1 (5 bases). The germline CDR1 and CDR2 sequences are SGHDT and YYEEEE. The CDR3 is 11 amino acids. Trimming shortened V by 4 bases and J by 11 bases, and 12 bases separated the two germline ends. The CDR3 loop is CASSAGREAFF. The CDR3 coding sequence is TGTGCCAGCAGCGCAGGGAGAGAGGCTTTCTTT.

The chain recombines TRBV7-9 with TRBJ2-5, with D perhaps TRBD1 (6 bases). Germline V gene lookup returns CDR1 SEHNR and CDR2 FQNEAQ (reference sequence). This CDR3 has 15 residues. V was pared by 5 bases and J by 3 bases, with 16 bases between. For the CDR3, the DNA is TGTGCCAGCAGCAGATATACGAACAGGGAAGAGACCCAGTACTTC. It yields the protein CASSRYTNREETQYF.

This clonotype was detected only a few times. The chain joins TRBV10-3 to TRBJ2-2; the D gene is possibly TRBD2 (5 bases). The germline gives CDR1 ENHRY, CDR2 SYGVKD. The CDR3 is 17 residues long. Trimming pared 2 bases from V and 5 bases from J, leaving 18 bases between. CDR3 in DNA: TGTGCCATCAGTGAGGCGGTCCGGGGATTTGGAACCGGGGAGCTGTTTTTT. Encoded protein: CAISEAVRGFGTGELFF.

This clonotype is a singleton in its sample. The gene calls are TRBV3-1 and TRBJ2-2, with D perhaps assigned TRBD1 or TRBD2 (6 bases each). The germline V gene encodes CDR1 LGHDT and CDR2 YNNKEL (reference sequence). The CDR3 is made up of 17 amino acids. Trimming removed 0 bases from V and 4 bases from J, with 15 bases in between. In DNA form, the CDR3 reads TGTGCCAGCAGCCAAGATCCGTCCGGGGGCACCACCGGGGAGCTGTTTTTT. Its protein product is CASSQDPSGGTTGELFF.

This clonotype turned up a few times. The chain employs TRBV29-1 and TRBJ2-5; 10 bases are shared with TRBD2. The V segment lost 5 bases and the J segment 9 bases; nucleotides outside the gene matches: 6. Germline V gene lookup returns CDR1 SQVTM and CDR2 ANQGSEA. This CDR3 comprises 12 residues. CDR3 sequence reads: CSVLGTSVAQYF. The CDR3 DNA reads TGCAGCGTTCTGGGGACTAGCGTTGCCCAGTACTTC.

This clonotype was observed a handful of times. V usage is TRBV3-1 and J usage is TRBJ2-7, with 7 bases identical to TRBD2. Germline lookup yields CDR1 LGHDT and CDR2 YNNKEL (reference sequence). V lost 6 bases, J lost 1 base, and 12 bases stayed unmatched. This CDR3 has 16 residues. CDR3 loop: CASSTFYGRPSYEQYF. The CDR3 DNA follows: TGTGCCAGCAGTACCTTCTACGGGAGGCCTTCCTACGAGCAGTACTTC.

DNA for the CDR3: TGCGCCAGCAAATATAGCAGGGACCAAGAGACCCAGTACTTC. Translation gives CASKYSRDQETQYF. This rearrangement joins TRBV5-1 to TRBJ2-5; D may be TRBD1 (5 bases). Per germline, CDR1 SGHRS and CDR2 YFSETQ. The CDR3 totals 14 residues. V dropped 6 bases and J dropped 0 bases, with 12 bases sitting between them.

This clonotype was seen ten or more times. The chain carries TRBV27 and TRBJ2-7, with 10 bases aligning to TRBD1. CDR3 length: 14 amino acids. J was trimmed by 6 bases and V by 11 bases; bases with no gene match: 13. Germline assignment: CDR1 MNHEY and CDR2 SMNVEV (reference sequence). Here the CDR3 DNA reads TGTGCCTCAGGGAGGGACAGGGGCCCCTTCGAGCAGTACTTC. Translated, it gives CASGRDRGPFEQYF.

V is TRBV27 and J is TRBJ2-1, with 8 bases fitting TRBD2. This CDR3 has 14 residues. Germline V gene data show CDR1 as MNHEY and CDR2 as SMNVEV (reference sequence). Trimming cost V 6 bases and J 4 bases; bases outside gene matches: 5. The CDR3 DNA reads TGTGCCAGCAGAAAGCGGGAGTCGTACAATGAGCAGTTCTTC. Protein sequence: CASRKRESYNEQFF.

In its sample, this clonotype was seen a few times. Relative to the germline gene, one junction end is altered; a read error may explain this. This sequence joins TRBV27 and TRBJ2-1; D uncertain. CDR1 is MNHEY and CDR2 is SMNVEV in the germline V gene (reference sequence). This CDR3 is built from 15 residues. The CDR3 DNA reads TGTGCCAGCAGTCTCCGGGCCCCGTCCTTCAATGAGCAGTTCTTC. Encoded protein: CASSLRAPSFNEQFF.